This TCR beta chain appears in the sequencing data of a study of T cell repertoires in cytomegalovirus infection. This clonotype was found a few times. Its specificity is unknown. Via MiXCR, TCRdb re-called the reads, giving one row per CDR3 protein. The data hold approximately 81,000 distinct CDR3 sequences, with more than 20% observed a single time. V shed 8 bases and J shed 0 bases, with 10 bases lying between them. The CDR3 spans 13 residues. The material was CD8+ T cells from cultured PBMCs, obtained from culture after CMV antigen stimulation. The source is a human donor in good health (CMV status not recorded). Some clones in this sample may be carry-over from other donors' samples. This chain uses TRBV12-3 or TRBV12-4 with TRBJ2-5; the D is unclear. CDR3 protein: CASRGGYQETQYF. For the CDR3, the DNA is TGTGCCAGCCGAGGTGGATACCAAGAGACCCAGTACTTC.